The 2 T cell receptor beta chains below were found in one sample sequenced in a study of T cell responses to AZD1222 COVID-19 vaccine. Some clones are missing from TCRdb's copy, which holds only in-frame ones; the method was immunoSEQ multiplex PCR. This sample has 100,000 to 150,000 clones, with approximately 94% found just once. The sequenced sample was peripheral blood, obtained 28 days after the second AZD1222 dose. These receptors were taken from an adult who received the AZD1222 COVID-19 vaccine.

This chain connects TRBV27 to TRBJ2-2; D remains ambiguous. This CDR3 contains 16 residues. Germline loops: CDR1 MNHEY, CDR2 SMNVEV (reference sequence). V was cut by 3 bases and J by 0 bases, with 11 bases left in between. The CDR3 DNA sequence: TGTGCCAGCAGTTTTGAGGTCACCGCGAACACCGGGGAGCTGTTTTTT. This encodes CASSFEVTANTGELFF.

This clone was recorded once. The V and J genes are TRBV5-1 and TRBJ2-2; D remains ambiguous. CDR1 SGHRS and CDR2 YFSETQ come from the germline V gene. This CDR3 is built from 13 residues. Trimming cost V 1 base and J 2 bases, with 3 bases left between them. The CDR3 DNA sequence: TGCGCCAGCAGCTTGCAAAACACCGGGGAGCTGTTTTTT. This encodes CASSLQNTGELFF.